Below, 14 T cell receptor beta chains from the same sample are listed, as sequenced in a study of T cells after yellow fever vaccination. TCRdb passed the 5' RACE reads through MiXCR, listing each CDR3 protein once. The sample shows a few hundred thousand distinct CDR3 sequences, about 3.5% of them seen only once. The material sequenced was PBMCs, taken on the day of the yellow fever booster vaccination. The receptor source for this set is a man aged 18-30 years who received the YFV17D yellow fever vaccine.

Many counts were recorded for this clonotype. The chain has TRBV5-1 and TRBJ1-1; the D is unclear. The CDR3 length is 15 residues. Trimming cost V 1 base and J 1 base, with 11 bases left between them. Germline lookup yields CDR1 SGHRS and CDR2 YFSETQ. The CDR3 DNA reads TGCGCCAGCAGCTTGTCCTTGGCAGAGAACACTGAAGCTTTCTTT. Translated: CASSLSLAENTEAFF. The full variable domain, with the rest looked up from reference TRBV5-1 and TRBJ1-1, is KAGVTQTPRYLIKTRGQQVTLSCSPISGHRSVSWYQQTPGQGLQFLFEYFSETQRNKGNFPGRFSGRQFSNSRSEMNVSTLELGDSALYLCASSLSLAENTEAFFGQGTRLTVV.

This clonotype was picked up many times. CDR3 residues: CASSVGGGVYEQYF. CDR3 DNA: TGTGCCAGCAGCGTAGGAGGGGGAGTCTACGAGCAGTACTTC. The V call is TRBV9, the J call TRBJ2-7; maybe TRBD1 (6 bases). The CDR3 spans 14 residues. Per the germline V gene, CDR1 is SGDLS and CDR2 is YYNGEE. The V end was cut by 0 bases, the J end by 3 bases, with 10 bases between.

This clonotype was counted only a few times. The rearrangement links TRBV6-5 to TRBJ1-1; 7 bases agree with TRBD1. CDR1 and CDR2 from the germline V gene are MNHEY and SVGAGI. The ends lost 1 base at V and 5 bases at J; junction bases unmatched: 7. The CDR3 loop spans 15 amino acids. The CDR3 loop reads CASSYWGQRKTEAFF. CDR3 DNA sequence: TGTGCCAGCAGTTACTGGGGACAGCGAAAAACTGAAGCTTTCTTT.

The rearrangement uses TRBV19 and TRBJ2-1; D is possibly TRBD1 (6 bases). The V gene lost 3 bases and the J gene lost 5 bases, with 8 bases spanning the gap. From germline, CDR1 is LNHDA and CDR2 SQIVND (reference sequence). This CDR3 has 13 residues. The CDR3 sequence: CASSIYRDNEQFF. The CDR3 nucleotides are TGTGCCAGTAGTATCTACAGGGACAATGAGCAGTTCTTC.

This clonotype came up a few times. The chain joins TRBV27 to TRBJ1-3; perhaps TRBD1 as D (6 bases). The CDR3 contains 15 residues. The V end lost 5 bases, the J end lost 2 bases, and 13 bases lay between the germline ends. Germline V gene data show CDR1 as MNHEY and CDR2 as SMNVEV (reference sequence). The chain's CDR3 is CASSVDRRAGNTIYF. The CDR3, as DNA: TGTGCCAGCAGTGTAGACAGGCGGGCTGGAAACACCATATATTTT.

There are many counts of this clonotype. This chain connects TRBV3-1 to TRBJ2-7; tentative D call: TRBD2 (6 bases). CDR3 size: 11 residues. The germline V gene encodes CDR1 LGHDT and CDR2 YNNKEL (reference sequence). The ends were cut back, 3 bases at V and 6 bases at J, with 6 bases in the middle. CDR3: CASSQGGEQYF. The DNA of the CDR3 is TGTGCCAGCAGCCAGGGGGGCGAGCAGTACTTC.

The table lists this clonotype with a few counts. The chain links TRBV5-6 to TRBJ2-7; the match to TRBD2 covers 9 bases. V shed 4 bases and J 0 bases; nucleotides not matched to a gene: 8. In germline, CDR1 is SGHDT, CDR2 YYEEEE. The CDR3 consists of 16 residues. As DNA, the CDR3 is TGTGCCAGCAGCGGTACCGGGACTAGCTACTCCTACGAGCAGTACGTC. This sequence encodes CASSGTGTSYSYEQYV.

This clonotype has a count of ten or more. The CDR3 coding sequence is TGCAGTGCTATCCTCCGGACAGTCAACACAGATACGCAGTATTTT. Translating it yields CSAILRTVNTDTQYF. The chain recombines TRBV20-1 with TRBJ2-3, with a possible D match to TRBD1 (6 bases). The V gene lost 4 bases and the J gene lost 2 bases, with 16 bases spanning the gap. The CDR3 consists of 15 residues. Germline V gene lookup returns CDR1 DFQATT and CDR2 SNEGSKA (reference sequence).

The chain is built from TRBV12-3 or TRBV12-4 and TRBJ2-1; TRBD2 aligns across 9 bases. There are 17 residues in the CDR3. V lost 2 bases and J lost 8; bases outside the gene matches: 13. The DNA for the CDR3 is TGTGCCAGCAGTTTACCCAGCGGGGGGCCGGGAGGGCATGAGCAGTTCTTC. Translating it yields CASSLPSGGPGGHEQFF.

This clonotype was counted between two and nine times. The CDR3 bases are TGCAGCGCTCGGACAGAGGGGGACACCATATATTTT. Its translation is CSARTEGDTIYF. The chain links TRBV29-1 to TRBJ1-3, with D maybe TRBD1 (6 bases). The germline V gene has CDR1 SQVTM and CDR2 ANQGSEA. The CDR3 has 12 amino acids. Trimming shortened V by 7 bases and J by 8 bases, and 15 bases separated the two germline ends.

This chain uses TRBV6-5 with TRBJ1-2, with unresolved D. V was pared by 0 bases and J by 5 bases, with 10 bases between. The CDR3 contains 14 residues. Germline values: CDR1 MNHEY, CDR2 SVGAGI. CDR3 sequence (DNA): TGTGCCAGCAGTTACTCGAAGGGTCCGTATGGCTACACCTTC. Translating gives CASSYSKGPYGYTF.

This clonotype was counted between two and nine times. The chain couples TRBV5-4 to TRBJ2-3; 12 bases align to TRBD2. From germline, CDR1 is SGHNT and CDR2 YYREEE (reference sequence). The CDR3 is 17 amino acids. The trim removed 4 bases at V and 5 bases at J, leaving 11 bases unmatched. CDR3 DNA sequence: TGTGCCAGCAGCCCTGTGGTACTAGCGGGGGGTGGAGATACGCAGTATTTT. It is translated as CASSPVVLAGGGDTQYF.

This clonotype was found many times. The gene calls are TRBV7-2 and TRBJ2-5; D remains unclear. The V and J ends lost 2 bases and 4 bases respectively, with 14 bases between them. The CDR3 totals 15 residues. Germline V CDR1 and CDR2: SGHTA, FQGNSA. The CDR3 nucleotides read TGTGCCAGCAGCTTACAGCCTACAACCATAGAGACCCAGTACTTC. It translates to CASSLQPTTIETQYF.

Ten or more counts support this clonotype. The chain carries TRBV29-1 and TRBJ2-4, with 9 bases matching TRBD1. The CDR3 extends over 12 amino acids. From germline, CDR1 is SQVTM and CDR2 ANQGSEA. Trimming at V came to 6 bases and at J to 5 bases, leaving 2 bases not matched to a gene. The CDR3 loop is CSVRTGENIQYF. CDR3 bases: TGCAGCGTCCGGACAGGGGAAAACATTCAGTACTTC.